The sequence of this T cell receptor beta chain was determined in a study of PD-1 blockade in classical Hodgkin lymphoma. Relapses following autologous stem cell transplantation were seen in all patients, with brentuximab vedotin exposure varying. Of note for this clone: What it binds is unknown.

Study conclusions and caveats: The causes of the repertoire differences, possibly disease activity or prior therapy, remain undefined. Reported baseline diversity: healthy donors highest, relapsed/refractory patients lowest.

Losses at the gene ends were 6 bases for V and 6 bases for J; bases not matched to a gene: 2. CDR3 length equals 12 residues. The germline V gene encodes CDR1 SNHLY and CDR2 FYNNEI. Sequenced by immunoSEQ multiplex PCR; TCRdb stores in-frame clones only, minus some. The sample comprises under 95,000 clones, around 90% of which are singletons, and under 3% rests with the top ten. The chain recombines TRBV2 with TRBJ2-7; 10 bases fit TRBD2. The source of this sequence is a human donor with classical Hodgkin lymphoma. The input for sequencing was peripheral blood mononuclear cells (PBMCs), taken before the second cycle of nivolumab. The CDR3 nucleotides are TGTGCCAGCAGCGGACTAGCGGCCGAGCAGTACTTC. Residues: CASSGLAAEQYF.